The present T cell receptor (beta chain) was sequenced within a study of cytomegalovirus exposure and HLA in healthy donors. On the study more broadly: Earlier, almost 120 million unique TCR beta sequences were recovered from some 200 million T cells by an analysis.

This CDR3 region has 15 residues. Germline CDR1 reads SGHRS; CDR2 reads YFSETQ. Trimming removed 0 bases from V and 2 bases from J, with 11 bases in between. A remark on this clone: Antigen specificity is unknown.

Findings and caveats of the study: Within the data, a cluster of highly shared sequence variants was likely a sequencing artifact.

60 Vbeta and 13 Jbeta primers were used in PCR. TCRdb's copy holds only in-frame clones and misses some; the assay was immunoSEQ multiplex PCR. The table records about 140,000 clones, 70% of them present only once. In nominal health when sampled, donors likely had unrecorded immune exposures nonetheless. Source material: PBMCs. The sequence was collected from a woman aged 30 to 39 in good health and CMV-seronegative. V usage is TRBV5-1 and J usage is TRBJ1-2; D call uncertain. CDR3 sequence (DNA): TGCGCCAGCAGCTTGGGACTCGGTCTGAACTATGGCTACACCTTC. This sequence encodes CASSLGLGLNYGYTF.